This T cell receptor beta chain was obtained from a study of T-cell memory formation after mild COVID-19. Study conclusions and caveats: Clones that got smaller from day 15 to 85 had even CD4/CD8, while clones growing later tipped toward CD4+. That cross-reactive memory joined was suggested by some responding clones appearing in pre-infection memory. Clones which contracted sat mainly in CM and EM if CD4+, and in EMRA if CD8+.

TCRdb re-called the 5' RACE reads with MiXCR, one entry per CDR3 protein. The sample holds hundreds of thousands of distinct CDR3 sequences, around 8% seen once. As concerns this clonotype: Its antigen is currently unknown.

The germline V gene has CDR1 SGHTA and CDR2 FQGNSA. With 5 bases removed from V and 8 bases from J, the gap between germline ends came to 15 bases. This CDR3 region has 13 residues. The gene calls are TRBV7-2 and TRBJ1-2; D not certain. The sequencing sample was made of PBMCs or a T cell subset sorted from them (not recorded which). This receptor was identified in a man between 18 and 29 years old who had mild COVID-19 (a few samples of this study predate the infection). Cell type and time point are not known. The CDR3 DNA reads TGTGCCAGCAGCCCGTCGGGGAGTTGGGGCTACACCTTC. Translating gives CASSPSGSWGYTF.